This T cell receptor beta chain was identified during a study of T cell changes during pregnancy in multiple sclerosis. Sequencing was performed with immunoSEQ multiplex PCR; in TCRdb, only in-frame clones are kept and a portion is missing. The sample contains over 65,000 clones, approximately 89% of which appear only once. The CDR3 runs 13 residues. Germline CDR1 reads GTSNPN; CDR2 reads SVGIG (reference sequence). V lost 3 bases, J lost 3 bases, and 4 bases stayed unmatched. The sequence derives from a female donor in good health, enrolled as a control in a pregnancy study. The sample was peripheral blood, taken in the first trimester of pregnancy. The rearrangement uses TRBV30 and TRBJ2-7, with 8 bases identical to TRBD1. The CDR3 is CAWRADRGYEQYF. The CDR3 nucleotides read TGTGCCTGGAGAGCCGACAGGGGCTACGAGCAGTACTTC.